There are a few counts of the clone carrying this T cell receptor (beta chain). As yet, its antigen is unknown. Trimming took off 4 bases at V and 1 base at J, with 8 bases between the two ends. The CDR3 has 14 amino acids. Germline CDR1 SGHDT, CDR2 YYEEEE. This entry comes from a study of radiotherapy plus CTLA-4 blockade in lung cancer. As for the study in general: Of the patients, under 20% showed objective responses and around 34% attained disease control. Findings and caveats of the study: Peripheral blood showed expansion of tumor-derived TCR clones after radiotherapy and ipilimumab. In blood, early T cell clone dynamics reportedly predicted response best, together with interferon-beta.

Each patient with chemo-refractory metastatic non-small-cell lung cancer was treated with focal radiation plus CTLA-4 blockade using ipilimumab. Measured with immunoSEQ multiplex PCR; TCRdb has only the in-frame clones, and not every one. The table has fewer than 50,000 clones, about 63% seen once. This TCR was sampled from a human donor with non-small cell lung cancer who had a partial response to radiotherapy plus ipilimumab. This chain joins TRBV5-6 and TRBJ2-2; TRBD1 might be the D (6 bases). Sequencing used peripheral blood, obtained from a patient treated with radiotherapy plus ipilimumab. This chain's CDR3 is CASSRDKNTGELFF. CDR3 bases: TGTGCCAGCAGCCGGGACAAGAACACCGGGGAGCTGTTTTTT.